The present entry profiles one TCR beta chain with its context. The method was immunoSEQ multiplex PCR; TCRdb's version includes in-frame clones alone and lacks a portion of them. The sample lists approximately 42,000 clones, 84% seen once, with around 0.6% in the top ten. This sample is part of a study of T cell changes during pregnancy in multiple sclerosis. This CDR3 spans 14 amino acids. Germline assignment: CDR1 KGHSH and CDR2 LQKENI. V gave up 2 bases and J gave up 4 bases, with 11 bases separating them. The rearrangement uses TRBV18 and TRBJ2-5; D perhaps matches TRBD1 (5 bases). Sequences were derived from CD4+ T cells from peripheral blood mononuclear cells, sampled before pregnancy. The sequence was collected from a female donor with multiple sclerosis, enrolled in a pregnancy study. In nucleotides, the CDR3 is TGTGCCAGCTCACCAAGGCAGGGCCTAGAGACCCAGTACTTC. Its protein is CASSPRQGLETQYF.